The present entry profiles one T cell receptor beta chain with its context. Its antigen is undetermined. These data belong to a study of monozygotic twins with inflammatory bowel disease. Study observations and caveats: Patients with IBD had less TCRbeta diversity (inverse Simpson) than their healthy co-twins. The authors could not tell different T cell subtypes apart.

One entry per CDR3 protein, without DNA, is what TCRdb gives after re-calling the 5' RACE reads. The sample data list about 330,000 distinct CDR3 sequences. The CDR3 spans 15 residues. Germline V gene lookup returns CDR1 KGHSH and CDR2 LQKENI. The receptor's source is a human donor with ulcerative colitis or Crohn's disease, or a healthy co-twin of an affected twin (not recorded which). The chain is built from TRBV18 and TRBJ1-2; TCRdb's D call of TRBD1 is untestable without DNA. Material for sequencing was blood. The CDR3 loop reads CASSNRDRENYGYTF.